This T cell receptor (beta chain) originates from a study of glioma-infiltrating T cells after dendritic cell vaccination. Study-wide points: Survival was not directly related to TCR clonality in these patients.

Input was 2 ug genomic DNA, or all available if less. The primer mix had 60 V beta and 13 J beta primers. Only in-frame clones appear in the TCRdb table, and some are missing; sequencing was by immunoSEQ multiplex PCR. The sample holds some 87,000 clones; more than 75% are singletons and the top ten take 2.5% to 3%. This clone was detected only once. What it binds is not known. This CDR3 contains 13 residues. From germline, CDR1 is MGHDK and CDR2 SYGVNS. V shed 8 bases and J shed 6 bases, with 16 bases lying between them. This TCR was sampled from a human donor with glioblastoma. The source material was blood, sampled before dendritic cell vaccination. The chain combines TRBV25-1 with TRBJ2-5, with D maybe TRBD2 (6 bases). CDR3 loop: CASLLGGQKTQYF. The CDR3 region has the DNA TGTGCCAGCTTATTGGGGGGTCAAAAGACCCAGTACTTC. Supplemented by reference TRBV25-1 and TRBJ2-5, the full variable domain reads EADIYQTPRYLVIGTGKKITLECSQTMGHDKMYWYQQDPGMELHLIHYSYGVNSTEKGDLSSESTVSRIRTEHFPLTLESARPSHTSQYLCASLLGGQKTQYFGPGTRLLVL.